The clone carrying this TCR beta chain was counted at least ten times. As yet, its antigen is unknown. There are 15 residues in the CDR3. Germline lookup yields CDR1 KGHSH and CDR2 LQKENI. The germline V and J ends were trimmed by 1 base and 5 bases, with 14 bases remaining between them. MiXCR, applied by TCRdb to the reads, yields one record per CDR3 protein. Here the sample spans approximately 190,000 distinct CDR3 sequences, 8.5% to 10% being singletons. The data belong to a study of T cell repertoires in cytomegalovirus infection. Study details: The public TCR beta signatures pointed to both CMV infection and matching HLA type. Overall study findings and caveats: There were carriers of CMV plus the relevant HLA, and cumulative public TCR beta family frequency identified them.

Input material: PBMCs. The receptor was isolated from a human donor in good health (CMV status not recorded). Some clones in this sample may be carry-over from other donors' samples. V and J are TRBV18 and TRBJ1-1; a possible D gene is TRBD1 (6 bases). CDR3 region: CASSPRKAGETEAFF. The CDR3 DNA follows: TGTGCCAGCTCACCACGTAAGGCAGGGGAGACTGAAGCTTTCTTT. Based on the CDR3 plus reference TRBV18 and TRBJ1-1, the full variable domain is NAGVMQNPRHLVRRRGQEARLRCSPMKGHSHVYWYRQLPEEGLKFMVYLQKENIIDESGMPKERFSAEFPKEGPSILRIQQVVRGDSAAYFCASSPRKAGETEAFFGQGTRLTVV.